Listed below are T cell receptor beta chains from one sample, sequenced in a study of CD8 T cells in ankylosing spondylitis. TCRdb fed the 5' RACE reads into MiXCR, producing one record per CDR3 protein. The sample includes approximately 250,000 distinct CDR3 sequences, 30% to 35% of them seen just once. The sample taken for sequencing was blood, either unsorted or a sorted T cell fraction (not recorded which). The receptors shown here come from a male donor with ankylosing spondylitis or in good health (not recorded which). Each CDR3 is given with its conserved first and last residue. D genes are given only for firm matches. Size is stated for part of the rows, as once, few or many counts, or as a class when the clone is expanded.

clone_size d_call j_call v_call cdr3_nt cdr3_aa
few - TRBJ2-2 TRBV29-1 TGCAGCGTTGAAGGGGCAGCTGGGGACACCGGGGAGCTGTTTTTT CSVEGAAGDTGELFF
few - TRBJ2-1 TRBV6-5 TGTGCCAGCAGTTACTCGCCAGGGGCCCACAATGAGCAGTTCTTC CASSYSPGAHNEQFF
many - TRBJ2-1 TRBV5-6 TGTGCCAGCAGCTTGGCTCAGCGCAATGAGCAGTTCTTC CASSLAQRNEQFF
- - TRBJ2-1 TRBV10-3 TGTGCCATCAGACAGGCTAGCGAGGATCTCAATGAGCAGTTCTTC CAIRQASEDLNEQFF
- TRBD1 TRBJ2-1 TRBV5-6 TGTGCCAGCAGCGTAAAAACCGGGACAGCCTACAATGAGCAGTTCTTC CASSVKTGTAYNEQFF
- - TRBJ1-1 TRBV20-1 TGCAGTGCTAGGAGCCCGCGGGTGAACACTGAAGCTTTCTTT CSARSPRVNTEAFF
- TRBD1 TRBJ2-1 TRBV12-5 TGTGCTAGTGGTTTGGTAGAGGACAGGGCTTCCAATGAGCAGTTCTTC CASGLVEDRASNEQFF
- - TRBJ2-7 TRBV10-2 TGCGCCAGCAGTGAGCTGGGGAGCGAGCAGTACTTC CASSELGSEQYF
- - TRBJ2-3 TRBV5-1 TGCGCCAGCAGCTTGAGCTGGAGGCAAACCGCAGGTGATACGCAGTATTTT CASSLSWRQTAGDTQYF
- TRBD2 TRBJ2-5 TRBV4-1 TGCGCCAGCACCGAAACAGGGGACGCGGGAGGGGCCCAAGAGACCCAGTACTTC CASTETGDAGGAQETQYF
few - TRBJ2-5 TRBV6-1 TGTGCCAGCAGGGCCCGGATCAATTTACAAGAGACCCAGTACTTC CASRARINLQETQYF
few TRBD1 TRBJ2-5 TRBV29-1 TGCAGCGTTGACAGGGGGTCGAGAGAGACCCAGTACTTC CSVDRGSRETQYF
- - TRBJ2-5 TRBV6-5 TGTGCCAGCAGTTACTCGATAAGGGGAGAGACCCAGTACTTC CASSYSIRGETQYF
- TRBD1 TRBJ2-2 TRBV9 TGTGCCAGCAGCGTTACGGGACAGGGGGAGCTGTTTTTT CASSVTGQGELFF
- - TRBJ2-1 TRBV6-1 TGTGCCAGCAATCCGTCCTACAATGAGCAGTTCTTC CASNPSYNEQFF
- TRBD2 TRBJ2-1 TRBV5-4 TGTGCCAGCAGCTGGGGAGGGGCAGTTGAGCAGTTCTTC CASSWGGAVEQFF
- - TRBJ2-7 TRBV20-1 TGCAGTGCTAGATGGACGGCGAACTACGAGCAGTACTTC CSARWTANYEQYF
- TRBD1 TRBJ2-5 TRBV5-1 TGCGCCAGCAATCTGGGACAGTTTAGCGAGACCCAGTACTTC CASNLGQFSETQYF
few TRBD1 TRBJ2-3 TRBV20-1 TGCAGTGCTAGAGACGGACAGGGGGGGATAGATACGCAGTATTTT CSARDGQGGIDTQYF
- - TRBJ2-2 TRBV5-1 TGCGCCAGCACTTGGGGCACCGGGGAGCTGTTTTTT CASTWGTGELFF
few - TRBJ1-1 TRBV6-1 TGTGCCAGCAGCCTCCAAGGAGGTCGGCAGGATGAAGCTTTCTTT CASSLQGGRQDEAFF
- TRBD1 TRBJ1-1 TRBV7-3 TGTGCCAGCAGCTCGACAGGGGGCCGAGCTTTCTTT CASSSTGGRAFF
few - TRBJ2-7 TRBV9 TGTGCCAGCAGCGTAGCCGTCGGGGTCTACGAGCAGTACTTC CASSVAVGVYEQYF
- - TRBJ2-3 TRBV12-3/TRBV12-4 TGTGCCAGCATCCCGGCGGAGGGGGGGGGTACGCAGTATTTT CASIPAEGGGTQYF
few - TRBJ2-2 TRBV5-6 TGTGCCAGCATTCCTTATGGGCGGACCGGGGAGCTGTTTTTT CASIPYGRTGELFF
- - TRBJ2-7 TRBV7-2 TGTGCCAGCAGCTTAGCAGGCGGGGCCCACGAGCAGTACTTC CASSLAGGAHEQYF
- - TRBJ1-1 TRBV7-9 TGTGCCAGCAGCTCCCCCGGAGATTTGAACACTGAAGCTTTCTTT CASSSPGDLNTEAFF
few - TRBJ2-3 TRBV5-1 TGCGCCAGCAGTATAACAGGCACAGATACGCAGTATTTT CASSITGTDTQYF
few TRBD1 TRBJ1-3 TRBV20-1 TGCAGTGCGCCGACAGGGGGGAAGCCTGGAAACACCATATATTTT CSAPTGGKPGNTIYF
- - TRBJ2-5 TRBV20-1 TGCAGTGCTAGATCGGTTCAGCGATTGACCCAGTACTTC CSARSVQRLTQYF
- TRBD2 TRBJ2-3 TRBV6-4 TGTGCCAGCAGTGACTCGGCTAGCGGGGGGTTCACAGATACGCAGTATTTT CASSDSASGGFTDTQYF
few TRBD1 TRBJ1-5 TRBV29-1 TGCAGCGTTTCTACAGGGGGACAAGGCAATCAGCCCCAGCATTTT CSVSTGGQGNQPQHF
- - TRBJ1-4 TRBV28 TGTGCCAGCAGTTTGAGGCAGGGGAATGAAAAACTGTTTTTT CASSLRQGNEKLFF
few TRBD1 TRBJ2-7 TRBV12-3/TRBV12-4 TGTGCCAGCAGTCCCGGGGACAGGGTCTACGAGCAGTACTTC CASSPGDRVYEQYF
- - TRBJ2-2 TRBV5-6 TGTGCCAGCAGCTTGGCGCAGGTCGGCGGGGAGCTGTTTTTT CASSLAQVGGELFF
- - TRBJ1-4 TRBV6-1 TGTGCCAGCAGCCCCGCCGGGACATTTCTCGGTTATGAAAAACTGTTTTTT CASSPAGTFLGYEKLFF
few TRBD1 TRBJ1-1 TRBV5-4 TGTGCCAGCAGCTTGGTGGGGACAGGGGGTACTGAAGCTTTCTTT CASSLVGTGGTEAFF
few TRBD1 TRBJ1-1 TRBV5-6 TGTGCCAGCAGCTACGGGACAGGGGGCTGGCGGACTGAAGCTTTCTTT CASSYGTGGWRTEAFF
few - TRBJ1-2 TRBV12-3/TRBV12-4 TGTGCCAGCACCCTAGGGACGCTCTACACCTTC CASTLGTLYTF
- - TRBJ2-1 TRBV7-9 TGTGCCAGCAGCTTAGGAGCGGGCCTCGTCCTGTTCTTC CASSLGAGLVLFF
few - TRBJ2-7 TRBV20-1 TGCAGTGCTAGAGAAGGGATCGGGCATTGGGGGGACGAGCAGTACTTC CSAREGIGHWGDEQYF
few - TRBJ1-5 TRBV6-4 TGTGCCAGCAGTGAGAGGGGAGGTCAGCCCCAGCATTTT CASSERGGQPQHF
many - TRBJ2-7 TRBV20-1 TGCAGTGCTCCTCGGACAGAAGCAAACGAGCAGTACTTC CSAPRTEANEQYF
- - TRBJ2-5 TRBV10-3 TGTGCCATCAGTGAGGACTCTGAAGGTCAAGAGACCCAGTACTTC CAISEDSEGQETQYF
few - TRBJ1-6 TRBV15 TGTGCCACCAGCAGAGATGTCAGGAGTAATTCACCCCTCCACTTT CATSRDVRSNSPLHF
- TRBD1 TRBJ2-7 TRBV6-1 TGTGCCAGCCCGGACGGACAGGGGGCTTACGAGCAGTACTTC CASPDGQGAYEQYF